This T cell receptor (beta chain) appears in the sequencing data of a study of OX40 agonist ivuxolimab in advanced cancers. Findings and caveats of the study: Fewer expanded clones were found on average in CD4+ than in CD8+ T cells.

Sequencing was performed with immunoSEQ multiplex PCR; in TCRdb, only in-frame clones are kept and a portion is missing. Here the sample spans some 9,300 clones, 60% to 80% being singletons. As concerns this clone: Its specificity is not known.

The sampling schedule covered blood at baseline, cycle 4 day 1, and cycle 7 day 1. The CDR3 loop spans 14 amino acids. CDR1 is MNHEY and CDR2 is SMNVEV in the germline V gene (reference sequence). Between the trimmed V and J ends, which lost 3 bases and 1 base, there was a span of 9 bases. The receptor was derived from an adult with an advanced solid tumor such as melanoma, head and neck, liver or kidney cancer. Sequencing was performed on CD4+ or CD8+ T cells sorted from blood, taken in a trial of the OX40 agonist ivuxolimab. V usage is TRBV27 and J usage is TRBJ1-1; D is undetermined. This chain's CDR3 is CASSLFGPNTEAFF. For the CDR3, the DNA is TGTGCCAGCAGTTTGTTTGGTCCGAACACTGAAGCTTTCTTT.